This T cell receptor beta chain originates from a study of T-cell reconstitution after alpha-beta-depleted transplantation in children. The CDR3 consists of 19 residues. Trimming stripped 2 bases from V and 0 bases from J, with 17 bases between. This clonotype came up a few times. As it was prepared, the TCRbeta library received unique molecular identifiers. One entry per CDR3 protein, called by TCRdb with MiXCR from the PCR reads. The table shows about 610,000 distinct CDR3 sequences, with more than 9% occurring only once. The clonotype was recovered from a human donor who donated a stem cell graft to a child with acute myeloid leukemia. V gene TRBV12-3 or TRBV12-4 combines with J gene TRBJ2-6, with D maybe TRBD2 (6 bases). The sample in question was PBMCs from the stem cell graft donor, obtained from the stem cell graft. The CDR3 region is CASSLYTWDSSSGANVLTF. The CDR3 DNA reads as TGTGCCAGCAGTTTATATACGTGGGACTCTAGCTCTGGGGCCAACGTCCTGACTTTC.